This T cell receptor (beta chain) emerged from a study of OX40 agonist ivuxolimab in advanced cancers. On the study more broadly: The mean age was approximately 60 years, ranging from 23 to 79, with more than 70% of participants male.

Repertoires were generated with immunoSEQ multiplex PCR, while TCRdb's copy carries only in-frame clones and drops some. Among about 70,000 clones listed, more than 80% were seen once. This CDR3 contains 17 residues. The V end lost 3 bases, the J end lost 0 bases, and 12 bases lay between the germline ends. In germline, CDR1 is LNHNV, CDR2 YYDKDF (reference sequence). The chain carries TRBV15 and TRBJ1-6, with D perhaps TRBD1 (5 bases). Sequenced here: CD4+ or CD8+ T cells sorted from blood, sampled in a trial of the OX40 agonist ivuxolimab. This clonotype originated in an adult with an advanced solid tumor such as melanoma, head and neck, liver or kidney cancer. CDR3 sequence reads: CATSSHDSGSYNSPLHF. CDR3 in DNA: TGTGCCACCAGCAGCCATGACAGCGGCTCCTATAATTCACCCCTCCACTTT.